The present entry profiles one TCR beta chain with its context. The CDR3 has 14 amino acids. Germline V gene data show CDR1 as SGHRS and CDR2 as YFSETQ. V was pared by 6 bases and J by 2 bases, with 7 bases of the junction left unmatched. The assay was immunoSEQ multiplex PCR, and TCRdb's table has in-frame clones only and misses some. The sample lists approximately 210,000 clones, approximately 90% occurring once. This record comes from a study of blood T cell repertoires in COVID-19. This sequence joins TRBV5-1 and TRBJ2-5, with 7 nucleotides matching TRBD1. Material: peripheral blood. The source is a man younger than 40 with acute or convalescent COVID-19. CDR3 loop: CASTLQGQQETQYF. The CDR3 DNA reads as TGCGCCAGCACCTTACAGGGACAGCAAGAGACCCAGTACTTC. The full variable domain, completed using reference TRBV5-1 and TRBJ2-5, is KAGVTQTPRYLIKTRGQQVTLSCSPISGHRSVSWYQQTPGQGLQFLFEYFSETQRNKGNFPGRFSGRQFSNSRSEMNVSTLELGDSALYLCASTLQGQQETQYFGPGTRLLVL.